A selection of T cell receptor beta chains follows, all from one sample in a study of shared clonotypes between healthy human individuals. Generated by immunoSEQ multiplex PCR, the TCRdb table keeps only in-frame clones and is missing some. In the table there are about 2,500,000 clones, 85% to 95% of which are singletons. The sequencing input was naive CD4+ T cells sorted from blood. The source of these receptors is a man aged 18 to 29 in good health. CDR3s include the opening cysteine and the closing phenylalanine or tryptophan. A D gene is named only where the DNA matches it firmly. Clone size is stated in some rows and not others, as once, few, many or a class when expanded.

j_gene | v_gene | abundance | d_gene | CDR3aa | CDR3nt
TRBJ2-1 | TRBV6-1 | . | . | CASSWTYNEQFF | TGTGCCAGCAGTTGGACTTACAATGAGCAGTTCTTC
TRBJ2-3 | TRBV6-1 | . | TRBD1 | CASSSDRGRDTQYF | TGTGCCAGCAGTAGCGACAGGGGGAGGGATACGCAGTATTTT
TRBJ2-1 | TRBV11-2 | . | . | CASRAQRGEQFF | TGTGCCAGCAGAGCCCAACGTGGAGAGCAGTTCTTC
TRBJ2-3 | TRBV28 | . | TRBD2 | CASSLGAQRDTDTQYF | TGTGCCAGCAGTTTAGGCGCCCAGCGGGACACAGATACGCAGTATTTT
TRBJ2-5 | TRBV11-2 | . | TRBD1 | CASSLTGQARETQYF | TGTGCCAGCAGCTTAACGGGACAGGCAAGGGAGACCCAGTACTTC
TRBJ1-2 | TRBV6-5 | . | . | CASRFGGGGYGYTF | TGTGCCAGCAGGTTCGGGGGGGGTGGCTATGGCTACACCTTC
TRBJ2-5 | TRBV5-1 | . | . | CASSLEGSSQETQYF | TGCGCCAGCAGCTTGGAAGGAAGTAGCCAAGAGACCCAGTACTTC
TRBJ2-7 | TRBV6-5 | . | . | CASSYSEYSYEQYF | TGTGCCAGCAGTTACTCGGAGTACTCCTACGAGCAGTACTTC
TRBJ2-3 | TRBV5-1 | . | . | CASSLSLRPSTDTQYF | TGCGCCAGCAGCTTGTCTCTCCGTCCGTCCACAGATACGCAGTATTTT
TRBJ2-7 | TRBV5-8 | . | . | CASRPDRDEQYF | TGTGCCAGCAGACCAGACAGAGACGAGCAGTACTTC
TRBJ1-4 | TRBV30 | . | TRBD1 | CAWGDRGEKLFF | TGTGCCTGGGGGGACAGAGGCGAAAAACTGTTTTTT
TRBJ2-7 | TRBV5-1 | . | TRBD1 | CASSLGLGQATYEQYF | TGCGCCAGCAGCTTGGGGTTAGGACAGGCCACCTACGAGCAGTACTTC
TRBJ2-7 | TRBV5-4 | . | TRBD2 | CASSFREGGPGAEQYF | TGTGCCAGCAGCTTCCGGGAGGGAGGCCCTGGCGCTGAGCAGTACTTC
TRBJ1-2 | TRBV2 | . | . | CASSERGGPPVRNYGYTF | TGTGCCAGCAGTGAGAGGGGTGGGCCTCCGGTCCGGAACTATGGCTACACCTTC
TRBJ2-3 | TRBV7-9 | . | TRBD2 | CASSQAGESTQYF | TGTGCCAGCAGCCAGGCGGGGGAGAGTACGCAGTATTTT
TRBJ1-6 | TRBV5-1 | once | . | CASSLDGPTYNSPLHF | TGCGCCAGCAGCCTGGATGGGCCCACCTATAATTCACCCCTCCACTTT
TRBJ2-6 | TRBV6-6 | . | . | CASNSYSGANVLTF | TGTGCCAGCAATTCCTACTCTGGGGCCAACGTCCTGACTTTC
TRBJ2-1 | TRBV5-4 | . | TRBD1 | CASSGGQTKTYNEQFF | TGTGCCAGCAGCGGGGGACAGACTAAGACCTACAATGAGCAGTTCTTC
TRBJ2-3 | TRBV5-4 | . | . | CASSLGISTDTQYF | TGTGCCAGCAGCTTGGGCATTAGCACAGATACGCAGTATTTT
TRBJ1-1 | TRBV19 | . | . | CASTRGGWTEAFF | TGTGCCAGTACCAGGGGAGGGTGGACTGAAGCTTTCTTT
TRBJ2-5 | TRBV29-1 | . | . | CSVLVGETQYF | TGCAGCGTTTTGGTAGGAGAGACCCAGTACTTC
TRBJ1-6 | TRBV19 | . | . | CASSIVSGSNSPLHF | TGTGCCAGTAGTATAGTGTCAGGGAGCAATTCACCCCTCCACTTT
TRBJ2-2 | TRBV18 | . | . | CASSKVGGANTGELFF | TGTGCCAGCTCTAAAGTTGGGGGAGCAAACACCGGGGAGCTGTTTTTT
TRBJ2-3 | TRBV6-6 | . | . | CASSYSSDTQYF | TGTGCCAGCAGTTACTCATCAGATACGCAGTATTTT
TRBJ2-3 | TRBV2 | . | TRBD1 | CASSDSGTGSTDTQYF | TGTGCCAGCAGTGACTCCGGGACAGGGTCAACAGATACGCAGTATTTT
TRBJ1-2 | TRBV7-8 | . | . | CASSPGATNAGANYGYTF | TGTGCCAGCAGTCCAGGGGCCACCAACGCGGGAGCTAACTATGGCTACACCTTC
TRBJ2-7 | TRBV7-2 | . | . | CASSLVGLTYEQYF | TGTGCCAGCAGCTTAGTGGGCCTTACCTACGAGCAGTACTTC
TRBJ1-6 | TRBV5-1 | . | TRBD1 | CASSLGQGTSPLHF | TGCGCCAGCAGCCTCGGACAGGGGACCTCACCCCTCCACTTT
TRBJ1-2 | TRBV25-1 | . | . | CASSEQTGYGYTF | TGTGCCAGCAGTGAACAGACAGGCTATGGCTACACCTTC
TRBJ2-1 | TRBV5-4 | . | . | CASSLRGLAYNEQFF | TGTGCCAGCAGCTTGAGGGGCCTCGCCTACAATGAGCAGTTCTTC
TRBJ2-2 | TRBV9 | . | TRBD2 | CASSVRTSGSGGELFF | TGTGCCAGCAGCGTAAGGACTAGCGGGAGTGGCGGGGAGCTGTTTTTT
TRBJ1-1 | TRBV10-3 | few | . | CAISGFRTEAFF | TGTGCCATCAGCGGTTTTCGGACTGAAGCTTTCTTT
TRBJ2-7 | TRBV6-5 | . | . | CASSYDSTYEQYF | TGTGCCAGCAGTTACGACAGTACCTACGAGCAGTACTTC
TRBJ1-5 | TRBV5-1 | . | . | CASSEDGAKDQPQHF | TGCGCCAGCAGCGAGGACGGGGCCAAAGATCAGCCCCAGCATTTT
TRBJ2-3 | TRBV9 | . | TRBD2 | CASSEPGLAGGPRGTDTQYF | TGTGCCAGCAGCGAGCCGGGACTAGCGGGGGGGCCTCGCGGGACAGATACGCAGTATTTT
TRBJ1-4 | TRBV19 | once | . | CASSPRRGTNEKLFF | TGTGCCAGTAGTCCCCGTCGTGGTACTAATGAAAAACTGTTTTTT
TRBJ1-5 | TRBV6-5 | . | . | CASRVAGASNQPQHF | TGTGCCAGCAGAGTCGCGGGGGCAAGCAATCAGCCCCAGCATTTT
TRBJ2-7 | TRBV4-1 | once | . | CASSQVKVGEQYF | TGCGCCAGCAGCCAAGTTAAGGTCGGCGAGCAGTACTTC
TRBJ1-5 | TRBV4-1 | . | . | CASSQGMRGASNQPQHF | TGCGCCAGCAGCCAAGGAATGCGGGGAGCTAGCAATCAGCCCCAGCATTTT
TRBJ2-3 | TRBV27 | . | TRBD2 | CASSFFRRGGITDTQYF | TGTGCCAGCAGTTTTTTTCGGCGGGGGGGAATCACAGATACGCAGTATTTT
TRBJ2-3 | TRBV28 | . | . | CASPGGDTQYF | TGTGCCAGTCCTGGCGGAGATACGCAGTATTTT
TRBJ1-5 | TRBV21-1 | . | . | CASRGRGLPQHF | TGTGCCAGCCGGGGGAGAGGATTGCCCCAGCATTTT
TRBJ2-2 | TRBV10-1 | . | . | CATGAGTASTGELFF | TGCGCCACCGGAGCCGGGACGGCCTCAACCGGGGAGCTGTTTTTT
TRBJ2-5 | TRBV25-1 | . | TRBD2 | CASSGRGGETQYF | TGTGCCAGCAGTGGTCGGGGGGGGGAGACCCAGTACTTC
TRBJ2-1 | TRBV6-1 | . | TRBD2 | CASSMTSGLNEQFF | TGTGCCAGCAGCATGACTAGCGGCCTTAATGAGCAGTTCTTC